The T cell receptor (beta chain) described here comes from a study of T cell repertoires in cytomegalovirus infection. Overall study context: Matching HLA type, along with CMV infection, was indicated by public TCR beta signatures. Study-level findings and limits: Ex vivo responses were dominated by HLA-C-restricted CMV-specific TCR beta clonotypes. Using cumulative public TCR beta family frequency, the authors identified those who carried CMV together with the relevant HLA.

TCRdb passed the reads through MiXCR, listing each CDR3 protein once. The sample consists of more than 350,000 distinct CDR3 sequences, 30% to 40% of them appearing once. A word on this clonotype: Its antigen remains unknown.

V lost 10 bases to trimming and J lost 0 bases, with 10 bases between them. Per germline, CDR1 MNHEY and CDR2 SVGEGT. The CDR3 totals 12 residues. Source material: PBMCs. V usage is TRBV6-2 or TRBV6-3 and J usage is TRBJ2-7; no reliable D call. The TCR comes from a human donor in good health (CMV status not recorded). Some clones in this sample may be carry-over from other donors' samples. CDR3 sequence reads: CATRDTSYEQYF. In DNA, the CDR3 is TGTGCCACCCGCGACACCTCCTACGAGCAGTACTTC.